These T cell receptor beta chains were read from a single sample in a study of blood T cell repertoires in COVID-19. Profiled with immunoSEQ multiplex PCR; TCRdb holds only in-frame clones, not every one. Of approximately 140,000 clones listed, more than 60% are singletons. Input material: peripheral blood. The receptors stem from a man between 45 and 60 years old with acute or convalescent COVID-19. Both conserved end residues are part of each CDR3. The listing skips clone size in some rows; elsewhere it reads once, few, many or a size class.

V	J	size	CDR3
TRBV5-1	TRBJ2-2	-	CASSQTGGADTGELFF
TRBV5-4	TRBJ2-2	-	CASSFGGATTGELFF
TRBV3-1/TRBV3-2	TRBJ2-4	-	CASSQGGTKGNIQYF
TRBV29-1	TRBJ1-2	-	CSVFSSDRSLYGYTF
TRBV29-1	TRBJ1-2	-	CSVEAGRARYGYTF
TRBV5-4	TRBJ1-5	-	CASSVSGASNQPQHF
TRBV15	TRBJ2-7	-	CATTPDPGGYEQYF
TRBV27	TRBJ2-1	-	CASSHRDRRNNEQFF
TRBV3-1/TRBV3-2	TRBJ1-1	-	CASSRHNTEAFF
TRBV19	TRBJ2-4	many	CASSTGTAIAKNIQYF
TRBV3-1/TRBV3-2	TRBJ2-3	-	CASSPYRVLTDTQYF
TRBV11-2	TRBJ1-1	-	CASSLGAGANTEAFF
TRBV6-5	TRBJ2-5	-	CASSYVWEEGETQYF
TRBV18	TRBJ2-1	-	CASSPTWTSSSYNEQFF
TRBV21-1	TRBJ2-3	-	CASSLLNTQYF
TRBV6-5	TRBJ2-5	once	CASSRDRGETQYF
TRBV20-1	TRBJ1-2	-	CSASMGQGAVGYGYTF
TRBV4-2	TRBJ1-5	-	CASSQGSAGPNQPQHF
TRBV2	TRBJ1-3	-	CASSVLRVAGNTIYF
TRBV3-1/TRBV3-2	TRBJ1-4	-	CASSFLGPNEKLFF
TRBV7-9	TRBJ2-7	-	CASSFGQGSYEQYF
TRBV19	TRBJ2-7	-	CASSEIDRGTYEQYF
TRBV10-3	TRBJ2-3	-	CAISGSNGVSTDTQYF
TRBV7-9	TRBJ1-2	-	CASSFHQPSGYTF
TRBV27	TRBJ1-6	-	CASSLGQVNSPLHF
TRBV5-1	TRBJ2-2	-	CASSFGGGTNTGELFF
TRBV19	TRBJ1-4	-	CASSIVGQPNEKLFF
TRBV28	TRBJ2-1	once	CASRSGVYNEQFF
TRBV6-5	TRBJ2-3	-	CASSPRDTVSDTQYF
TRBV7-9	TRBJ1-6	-	CASSSGFTGSPLHF
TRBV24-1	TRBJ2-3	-	CATSGLAGLGTDTQYF
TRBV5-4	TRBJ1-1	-	CASNRDSNTEAFF
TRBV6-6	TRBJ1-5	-	CASSYLSNQPQHF
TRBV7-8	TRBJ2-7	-	CASSHARQDFYEQYF
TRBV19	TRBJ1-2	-	CASSRTGPGRSGYTF
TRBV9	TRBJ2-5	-	CASSAPWAAGRETQYF